This T cell receptor beta chain stems from a study of OX40 agonist ivuxolimab in advanced cancers. Study-level background: It was ivuxolimab, an agonistic anti-OX40 (CD134) antibody, that patients were treated with. General observations from the study: Average numbers of expanded clones were greater in CD8+ T cells than in CD4+. Both blood CD4+ and CD8+ T cells showed clonal growth by week 6 at 0.1 to 3.0 mg/kg.

Here immunoSEQ multiplex PCR was the method, and the copy in TCRdb shows in-frame clones only, minus some. The sample yields 100,000 or so clones, roughly 84% seen once. CDR1 SNHLY and CDR2 FYNNEI come from the germline V gene. The CDR3 has 19 amino acids. J gave up 2 bases and V 7 bases, and 21 bases lay outside the gene matches. Comments on this clone: As yet, its antigen is unknown.

The source is an adult with an advanced solid tumor such as melanoma, head and neck, liver or kidney cancer. The specimen was CD4+ or CD8+ T cells sorted from blood, collected in a trial of the OX40 agonist ivuxolimab. This chain joins TRBV2 and TRBJ2-5; TRBD2 matches 8 bases. CDR3 residues: CASKVGSGTRRAQQETQYF. Here the CDR3 DNA reads TGTGCCAGCAAAGTTGGTAGCGGGACCCGGCGGGCTCAACAAGAGACCCAGTACTTC.